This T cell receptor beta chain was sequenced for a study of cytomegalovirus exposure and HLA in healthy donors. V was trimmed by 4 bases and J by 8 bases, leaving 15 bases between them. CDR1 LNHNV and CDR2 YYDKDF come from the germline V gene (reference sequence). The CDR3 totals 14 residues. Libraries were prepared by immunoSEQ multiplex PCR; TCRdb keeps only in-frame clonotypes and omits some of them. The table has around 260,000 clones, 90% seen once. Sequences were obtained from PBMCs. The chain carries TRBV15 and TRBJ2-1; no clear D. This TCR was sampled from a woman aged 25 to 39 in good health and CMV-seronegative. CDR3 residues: CATSTKRNYDEQFF. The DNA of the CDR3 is TGTGCCACCAGCACCAAACGGAATTACGATGAGCAGTTCTTC. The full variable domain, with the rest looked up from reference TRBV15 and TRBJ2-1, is DAMVIQNPRYQVTQFGKPVTLSCSQTLNHNVMYWYQQKSSQAPKLLFHYYDKDFNNEADTPDNFQSRRPNTSFCFLDIRSPGLGDTAMYLCATSTKRNYDEQFFGPGTRLTVL.